The 10 T cell receptor beta chains in this list originate from one sample, sequenced in a study of cytomegalovirus exposure and HLA in healthy donors. PCR primers comprised 60 Vbeta and 13 Jbeta primers. Sequencing used immunoSEQ multiplex PCR; TCRdb keeps in-frame clones, though not all of them. The sample has 210,000 or so clones; over 65% are singletons. Material: PBMCs. The receptors come from a man younger than 30 in good health and CMV-seronegative.

The chain recombines TRBV30 with TRBJ2-1; D is unresolved. Germline V gene sequence: CDR1 GTSNPN, CDR2 SVGIG (reference sequence). This CDR3 spans 15 amino acids. V was cut by 0 bases and J by 2 bases, with 11 bases left in between. The CDR3 here is CAWSVSQVPYNEQFF. The CDR3 coding sequence is TGTGCCTGGAGTGTAAGCCAGGTTCCCTACAATGAGCAGTTCTTC.

The genes are TRBV29-1 and TRBJ1-2, with 7 nucleotides matching TRBD1. In germline, CDR1 is SQVTM, CDR2 ANQGSEA. Trimming took 3 bases from V and 3 from J; bases not matched to a gene: 7. The CDR3 has 14 amino acids. CDR3 sequence (DNA): TGCAGCGTTGAGTACGCCGGGACAGACTATGGCTACACCTTC. Residues: CSVEYAGTDYGYTF.

CDR3 loop: CASSFGGQIYNEQFF. In nucleotides, the CDR3 is TGTGCCAGCAGCTTTGGGGGACAGATATACAATGAGCAGTTCTTC. V usage is TRBV5-6 and J usage is TRBJ2-1, with 7 bases fitting TRBD1. The V segment lost 2 bases and the J segment 4 bases; nucleotides outside the gene matches: 6. Germline V CDR1 and CDR2: SGHDT, YYEEEE. The CDR3 is made up of 15 amino acids. Looking up the rest from reference TRBV5-6 and TRBJ2-1 gives the full variable domain: DAGVTQSPTHLIKTRGQQVTLRCSPKSGHDTVSWYQQALGQGPQFIFQYYEEEERQRGNFPDRFSGHQFPNYSSELNVNALLLGDSALYLCASSFGGQIYNEQFFGPGTRLTVL.

The rearrangement uses TRBV27 and TRBJ2-1; possibly TRBD2 for D (6 bases). The V end lost 3 bases, the J end lost 0 bases, and 12 bases lay between the germline ends. The CDR3 loop spans 16 amino acids. Per the germline V gene, CDR1 is MNHEY and CDR2 is SMNVEV (reference sequence). The CDR3 region has the DNA TGTGCCAGCAGTTTTTCCTCCGGGAGCTCCTACAATGAGCAGTTCTTC. Translating it yields CASSFSSGSSYNEQFF.

The chain links TRBV9 to TRBJ1-2; D remains ambiguous. CDR1 and CDR2 from the germline V gene are SGDLS and YYNGEE. The length of the CDR3 is 14 residues. Trimming pared 3 bases from V and 8 bases from J, leaving 17 bases between. The CDR3 loop reads CASSATFSGAGYTF. CDR3 DNA sequence: TGTGCCAGCAGCGCCACCTTTTCAGGTGCGGGCTACACCTTC.

The CDR3 loop reads CASSPGQGAWSNQPQHF. The CDR3 nucleotides are TGTGCCAGCAGCCCGGGACAGGGGGCTTGGAGCAATCAGCCCCAGCATTTT. This chain joins TRBV5-5 and TRBJ1-5, with TRBD1 matching over 12 bases. The CDR3 consists of 17 residues. The germline V gene has CDR1 SGHKS and CDR2 YYEKEE (reference sequence). V lost 4 bases and J lost 1; bases outside the gene matches: 6. The full variable domain, with the rest looked up from reference TRBV5-5 and TRBJ1-5, is DAGVTQSPTHLIKTRGQQVTLRCSPISGHKSVSWYQQVLGQGPQFIFQYYEKEERGRGNFPDRFSARQFPNYSSELNVNALLLGDSALYLCASSPGQGAWSNQPQHFGDGTRLSIL.

This chain links TRBV29-1 with TRBJ1-5, with 8 nucleotides matching TRBD1. Trimming at V came to 5 bases and at J to 5 bases, leaving 8 bases not matched to a gene. CDR1 is SQVTM, CDR2 ANQGSEA, per germline. This CDR3 has 14 amino acids. The CDR3 loop reads CSVRVTGAHQPQHF. CDR3 nucleotide sequence: TGCAGCGTTAGAGTGACAGGGGCCCATCAGCCCCAGCATTTT.

In this sample, this clone turned up a few times. The chain combines TRBV11-2 with TRBJ1-1; the D gene is possibly TRBD1 (5 bases). CDR1 and CDR2 from the germline V gene are SGHAT and FQNNGV. Trimming stripped 3 bases from V and 5 bases from J, with 10 bases between. CDR3 length: 13 residues. The CDR3 spells CASSFSRDTEAFF. CDR3 sequence (DNA): TGTGCCAGCAGCTTCTCCAGGGATACTGAAGCTTTCTTT.

V is TRBV11-2 and J is TRBJ2-2, with 7 positions matching TRBD2. Trimming at V came to 0 bases and at J to 5 bases, leaving 3 bases not matched to a gene. CDR1 and CDR2 (germline): SGHAT, FQNNGV. There are 15 residues in the CDR3. The CDR3 bases are TGTGCCAGCAGCTTAGAGGGAGGGCGAACCGGGGAGCTGTTTTTT. This encodes CASSLEGGRTGELFF.

The chain recombines TRBV9 with TRBJ2-7, with 7 positions matching TRBD2. CDR1 and CDR2 (germline): SGDLS, YYNGEE. This CDR3 spans 13 amino acids. J lost 6 bases, V lost 2 bases, and 5 bases had no gene match. The CDR3 DNA sequence: TGTGCCAGCAGCGTCTGGGAGGGCGGCGAGCAGTACTTC. Translation: CASSVWEGGEQYF.